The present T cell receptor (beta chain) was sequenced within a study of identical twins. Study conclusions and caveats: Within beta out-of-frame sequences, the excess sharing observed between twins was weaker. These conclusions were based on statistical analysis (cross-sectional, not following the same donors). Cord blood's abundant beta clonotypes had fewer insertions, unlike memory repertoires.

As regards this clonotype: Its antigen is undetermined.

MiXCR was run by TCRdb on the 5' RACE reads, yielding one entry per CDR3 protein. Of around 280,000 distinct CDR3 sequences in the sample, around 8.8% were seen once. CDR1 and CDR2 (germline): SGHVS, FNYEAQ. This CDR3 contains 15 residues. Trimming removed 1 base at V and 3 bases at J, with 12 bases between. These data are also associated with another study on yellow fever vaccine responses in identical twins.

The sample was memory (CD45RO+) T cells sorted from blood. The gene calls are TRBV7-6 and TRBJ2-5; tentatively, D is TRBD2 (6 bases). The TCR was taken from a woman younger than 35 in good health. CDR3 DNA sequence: TGTGCCAGCAGCTTAGTAGGTGGGAGGAAAGAGACCCAGTACTTC. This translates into CASSLVGGRKETQYF.